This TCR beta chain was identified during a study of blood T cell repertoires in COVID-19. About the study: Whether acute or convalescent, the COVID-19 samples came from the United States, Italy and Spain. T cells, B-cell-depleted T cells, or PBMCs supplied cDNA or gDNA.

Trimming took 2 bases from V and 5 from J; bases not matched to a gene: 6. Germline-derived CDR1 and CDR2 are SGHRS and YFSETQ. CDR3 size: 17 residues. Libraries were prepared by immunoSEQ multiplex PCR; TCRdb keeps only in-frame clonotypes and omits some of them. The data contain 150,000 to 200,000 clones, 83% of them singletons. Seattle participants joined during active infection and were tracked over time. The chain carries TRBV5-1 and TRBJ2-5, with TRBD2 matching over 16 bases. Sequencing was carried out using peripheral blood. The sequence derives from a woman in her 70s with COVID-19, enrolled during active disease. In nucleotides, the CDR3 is TGCGCCAGCAGCTTCACCGGGACTAGCGGGAGGGGTGAGACCCAGTACTTC. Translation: CASSFTGTSGRGETQYF. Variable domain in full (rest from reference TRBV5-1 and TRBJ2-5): KAGVTQTPRYLIKTRGQQVTLSCSPISGHRSVSWYQQTPGQGLQFLFEYFSETQRNKGNFPGRFSGRQFSNSRSEMNVSTLELGDSALYLCASSFTGTSGRGETQYFGPGTRLLVL.